Listed below are T cell receptor beta chains from one sample, sequenced in a study of blood T cell repertoires in COVID-19. Assay: immunoSEQ multiplex PCR; the TCRdb copy retains only in-frame clones and omits some. The sample has some 460,000 clones; roughly 89% are singletons. Sequences were obtained from peripheral blood. Receptors originate from a woman aged 25 to 39 with acute or convalescent COVID-19. The CDR3 runs from the conserved cysteine through the conserved F or W. D genes are given only for firm matches. Clone size is stated in some rows and not others, as once, few, many or a class when expanded.

TRBJ2-1 TRBD2 TRBV3-1/TRBV3-2 . CASSHQRGGNEQFF TGTGCCAGCAGCCACCAGCGGGGGGGCAATGAGCAGTTCTTC
TRBJ1-6 . TRBV5-1 . CASSPDDYRAYNSPLHF TGCGCCAGCAGCCCGGACGACTACAGGGCCTATAATTCACCCCTCCACTTT
TRBJ2-3 . TRBV6-2/TRBV6-3 . CASSALAGVSTDTQYF TGTGCCAGCAGTGCCCTGGCCGGGGTTAGCACAGATACGCAGTATTTT
TRBJ1-2 . TRBV10-3 . CAISVAGDYGYTF TGTGCCATCAGTGTAGCAGGGGACTATGGCTACACCTTC
TRBJ1-6 . TRBV7-3 many CASSLTGGGSSPLHF TGTGCCAGCAGCCTCACGGGGGGAGGCAGTTCACCCCTCCACTTT
TRBJ2-1 . TRBV19 once CASTGTQYNEQFF TGTGCCAGTACGGGGACTCAATACAATGAGCAGTTCTTC
TRBJ2-2 . TRBV27 . CASSLSSTGELFF TGTGCCAGCAGTTTATCTAGCACCGGGGAGCTGTTTTTT
TRBJ2-5 TRBD1 TRBV10-3 . CAISRHKTGVEETQYF TGTGCCATCAGTAGACACAAGACAGGGGTGGAGGAGACCCAGTACTTC
TRBJ1-1 . TRBV6-5 once CASIRRGSDTEAFF TGTGCCAGCATCAGAAGGGGCTCCGACACTGAAGCTTTCTTT
TRBJ2-7 TRBD1 TRBV6-2/TRBV6-3 . CASSSAEGQGNEQYF TGTGCCAGCAGTTCCGCCGAGGGACAGGGGAACGAGCAGTACTTC
TRBJ2-5 . TRBV4-1 . CASSQGETFRETQYF TGCGCCAGCAGCCAAGGGGAGACGTTTCGGGAGACCCAGTACTTC
TRBJ2-5 . TRBV29-1 . CSVAGFRETQYF TGCAGCGTTGCAGGATTCCGGGAGACCCAGTACTTC
TRBJ2-7 TRBD1 TRBV27 . CASSIGQGSYEQYF TGTGCCAGCAGTATTGGACAGGGTTCCTACGAGCAGTACTTC
TRBJ2-7 . TRBV10-2 . CASRLLTEPSEQYF TGCGCCAGCAGACTGTTGACGGAGCCCTCCGAGCAGTACTTC
TRBJ1-5 . TRBV4-1 . CASSQDRRRPQHF TGCGCCAGCAGCCAAGATCGCCGCAGGCCCCAGCATTTT
TRBJ1-1 . TRBV15 . CATRSGGNTEAFF TGTGCCACTCGGTCCGGGGGGAACACTGAAGCTTTCTTT
TRBJ2-7 TRBD2 TRBV19 few CASSSRTSGSYEQYF TGTGCCAGTAGTTCCCGAACTAGCGGGAGTTACGAGCAGTACTTC
TRBJ1-4 TRBD1 TRBV6-5 . CASRRQGAINEKLFF TGTGCCAGCAGAAGACAGGGGGCTATTAATGAAAAACTGTTTTTT
TRBJ2-2 . TRBV6-5 . CASSYSSTGELFF TGTGCCAGCAGTTACTCGAGCACCGGGGAGCTGTTTTTT
TRBJ2-7 . TRBV21-1 . CASSKVTGHIVQYF TGTGCCAGCAGCAAAGTAACGGGTCACATCGTCCAGTACTTC
TRBJ2-3 . TRBV9 once CASSVVGGGTDTQYF TGTGCCAGCAGCGTAGTCGGGGGTGGCACAGATACGCAGTATTTT
TRBJ1-4 . TRBV2 once CATQQGSNEKLFF TGTGCCACTCAGCAGGGGTCTAATGAAAAACTGTTTTTT
TRBJ2-1 . TRBV12-5 . CASGLVWGGNEQFF TGTGCTAGTGGTTTGGTTTGGGGCGGTAATGAGCAGTTCTTC
TRBJ1-3 TRBD1 TRBV7-9 once CASSLGRQGSGNTIYF TGTGCCAGCAGCTTGGGTAGACAGGGCTCTGGAAACACCATATATTTT
TRBJ2-1 . TRBV11-2 . CASSLVRGTSYNEQFF TGTGCCAGCAGCTTAGTGCGGGGCACCTCCTACAATGAGCAGTTCTTC
TRBJ2-5 . TRBV10-3 . CAISDRMETQYF TGTGCCATCAGTGACAGGATGGAGACCCAGTACTTC
TRBJ2-3 . TRBV6-5 once CASSYSSADTQYF TGTGCCAGCAGTTACTCGAGTGCGGATACGCAGTATTTT
TRBJ2-3 TRBD1 TRBV6-5 once CASTGTDAQYF TGTGCCAGCACGGGGACAGACGCGCAGTATTTT
TRBJ2-3 . TRBV19 . CASSPDSDTQYF TGTGCCAGTAGTCCGGACTCAGATACGCAGTATTTT
TRBJ1-1 . TRBV6-5 . CASSYSGETEAFF TGTGCCAGCAGTTACTCAGGGGAAACTGAAGCTTTCTTT
TRBJ2-1 . TRBV2 . CASNRDFGSYNEQFF TGTGCCAGCAACCGGGACTTTGGCTCCTACAATGAGCAGTTCTTC
TRBJ2-7 . TRBV7-5 . CARTGKGASYEQYF TGTGCCAGAACCGGGAAGGGGGCTTCCTACGAGCAGTACTTC
TRBJ1-1 . TRBV7-8 . CASSLIPQGLTEAFF TGTGCCAGCAGCTTAATCCCCCAGGGCCTCACTGAAGCTTTCTTT
TRBJ2-5 . TRBV18 . CASSPQRQETQYF TGTGCCAGCTCACCACAGCGTCAAGAGACCCAGTACTTC
TRBJ2-1 . TRBV11-2 . CASSLERHEQFF TGTGCCAGCAGCTTAGAGAGGCATGAGCAGTTCTTC
TRBJ2-5 TRBD1 TRBV5-1 . CASSQGAAPYQETQYF TGCGCCAGCAGCCAGGGGGCCGCACCGTACCAAGAGACCCAGTACTTC
TRBJ1-1 . TRBV5-6 . CASRRLGGQTEAFF TGTGCCAGCCGCCGACTGGGGGGGCAAACTGAAGCTTTCTTT
TRBJ1-3 . TRBV9 . CASSDGQGNTIYF TGTGCCAGCAGCGACGGACAGGGAAACACCATATATTTT
TRBJ2-1 TRBD1 TRBV5-1 . CASSLEAGQGILGEQFF TGCGCCAGCAGCTTGGAGGCGGGACAGGGGATTTTGGGGGAGCAGTTCTTC
TRBJ2-4 TRBD1 TRBV10-3 . CAISGGQGDIQYF TGTGCCATCAGTGGGGGACAGGGAGACATTCAGTACTTC
TRBJ2-7 TRBD1 TRBV29-1 once CSVDRGNEQYF TGCAGCGTGGACAGGGGAAACGAGCAGTACTTC
TRBJ1-1 . TRBV7-9 . CASSLSGNTEAFF TGTGCCAGCAGTCTGTCAGGGAACACTGAAGCTTTCTTT
TRBJ2-2 TRBD1 TRBV6-5 . CASRAGQGGAGELFF TGTGCCAGCAGGGCGGGACAGGGGGGAGCCGGGGAGCTGTTTTTT
TRBJ2-1 . TRBV27 . CASRTGTPKTKGTYNEQFF TGTGCCAGCAGGACGGGGACACCAAAGACCAAAGGGACCTACAATGAGCAGTTCTTC
TRBJ2-7 . TRBV11-2 many CASSDDSYEQYF TGTGCCAGCAGCGACGACAGCTACGAGCAGTACTTC
TRBJ1-1 . TRBV11-2 . CASSFPRNTEAFF TGTGCCAGCAGCTTTCCCAGGAACACTGAAGCTTTCTTT
TRBJ2-1 TRBD2 TRBV29-1 once CSVESGGAYNEQFF TGCAGCGTTGAATCCGGGGGGGCTTACAATGAGCAGTTCTTC
TRBJ2-2 TRBD2 TRBV10-2 . CASSESGLAGGRTGELFF TGCGCCAGCAGTGAGTCCGGCCTAGCGGGGGGGCGGACCGGGGAGCTGTTTTTT
TRBJ2-2 TRBD2 TRBV30 . CAWSSPGGGAVGELFF TGTGCCTGGAGTAGCCCTGGCGGGGGGGCCGTCGGGGAGCTGTTTTTT
TRBJ2-2 TRBD2 TRBV11-2 . CASSLDFSGGSRSGELFF TGTGCCAGCAGCTTAGATTTTAGCGGGGGGTCCAGGTCCGGGGAGCTGTTTTTT
TRBJ1-2 . TRBV11-2 . CASSLTPAGGNGYTF TGTGCCAGCAGCTTAACCCCTGCGGGGGGTAACGGCTACACCTTC
TRBJ2-2 . TRBV12-3/TRBV12-4 . CASRGQTTGELFF TGTGCCAGCAGGGGACAAACCACCGGGGAGCTGTTTTTT
TRBJ2-2 . TRBV11-2 . CASSLDPSGTGELFF TGTGCCAGCAGCTTAGATCCTTCGGGCACCGGGGAGCTGTTTTTT
TRBJ2-1 . TRBV19 . CASNSFYNEQFF TGTGCCAGTAACTCATTCTACAATGAGCAGTTCTTC
TRBJ2-2 . TRBV5-1 . CASSLALALRTGELFF TGCGCCAGCAGCTTGGCCCTAGCTCTACGCACCGGGGAGCTGTTTTTT
TRBJ2-1 TRBD2 TRBV2 . CASSSGGGTTYNEQFF TGTGCCAGCAGTTCGGGGGGGGGTACAACCTACAATGAGCAGTTCTTC